This T cell receptor (beta chain) was recorded in a study of T cells in Graves' hyperthyroidism and ophthalmopathy. TCR beta CDR3 region amplification was performed from RNA transcripts. The TCR CDR3 was amplified in a first-round RT-PCR using the HTBI primer set. TCRdb reprocessed the multiplex PCR reads via MiXCR and lists one record per CDR3 protein. The data contain 300,000 to 350,000 distinct CDR3 sequences, around a sixth of them singletons. Looked up from germline, CDR1 is SGDLS and CDR2 is YYNGEE. This CDR3 comprises 15 residues. The V gene lost 2 bases and the J gene lost 4 bases, with 12 bases spanning the gap.

Sequencing input: blood. This clonotype was sampled from a woman between 45 and 60 years old with Graves' hyperthyroidism. The rearrangement joins TRBV9 to TRBJ2-2; D ambiguous. The DNA for the CDR3 is TGTGCCAGCAGCGTTGGGGATTTGGGCACCGGGGAGCTGTTTTTT. Translated, it gives CASSVGDLGTGELFF.